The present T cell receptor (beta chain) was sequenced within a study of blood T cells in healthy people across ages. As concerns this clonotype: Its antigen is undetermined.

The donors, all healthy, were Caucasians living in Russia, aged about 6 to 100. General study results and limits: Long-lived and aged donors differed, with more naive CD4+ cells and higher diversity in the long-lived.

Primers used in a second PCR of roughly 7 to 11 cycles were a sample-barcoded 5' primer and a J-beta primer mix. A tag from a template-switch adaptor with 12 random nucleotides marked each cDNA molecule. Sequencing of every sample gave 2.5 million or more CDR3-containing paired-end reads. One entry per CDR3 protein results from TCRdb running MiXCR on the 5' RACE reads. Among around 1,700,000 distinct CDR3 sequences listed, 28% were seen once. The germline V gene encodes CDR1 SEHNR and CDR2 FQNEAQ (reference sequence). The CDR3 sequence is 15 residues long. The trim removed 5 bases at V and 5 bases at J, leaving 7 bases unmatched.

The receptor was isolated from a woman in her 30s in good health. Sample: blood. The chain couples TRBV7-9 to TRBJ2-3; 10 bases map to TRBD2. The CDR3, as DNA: TGTGCCAGCAGCCCCATAAGCGGGGGGGTAGATACGCAGTATTTT. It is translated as CASSPISGGVDTQYF.